The rows below give T cell receptor beta chains drawn from one sample of a study of T cells in localized non-small cell lung cancer. Sequencing used immunoSEQ multiplex PCR; TCRdb keeps in-frame clones, though not all of them. The sample gives 30,000 to 35,000 clones, around 90% of which show up once; 2.5% to 3.5% is in the top ten. Sequencing used peripheral blood, obtained before any cancer treatment. Receptors were obtained from a female donor older than 55 with stage I lung adenocarcinoma. The CDR3 runs from the conserved cysteine through the conserved F or W. A D gene is named only where the DNA matches it firmly.

CDR3 length: 11; D gene: -; J gene: TRBJ2-7; V gene: TRBV7-3; CDR3 DNA: TGTGCCAGCAGCGCAGGGAGCGAGCAGTACTTC; CDR3 protein: CASSAGSEQYF
CDR3 length: 13; D gene: -; J gene: TRBJ2-5; V gene: TRBV9; CDR3 DNA: TGTGCCAGCAGCGTGGACTGGCAAGAGACCCAGTACTTC; CDR3 protein: CASSVDWQETQYF
CDR3 length: 13; D gene: -; J gene: TRBJ1-1; V gene: TRBV18; CDR3 DNA: TGTGCCAGCTCTTTAACACCTAACACTGAAGCTTTCTTT; CDR3 protein: CASSLTPNTEAFF
CDR3 length: 13; D gene: -; J gene: TRBJ1-2; V gene: TRBV6-6; CDR3 DNA: TGTGCCAGCAGCCCCGACGGGAGTTATGGCTACACCTTC; CDR3 protein: CASSPDGSYGYTF
CDR3 length: 13; D gene: -; J gene: TRBJ1-2; V gene: TRBV28; CDR3 DNA: TGTGCCAGCAGTGAGGGGCAGAGGCGTGGCTACACCTTC; CDR3 protein: CASSEGQRRGYTF
CDR3 length: 11; D gene: -; J gene: TRBJ2-1; V gene: TRBV11-2; CDR3 DNA: TGTGCCAGCAGCTTTGGTGTTGAGCAGTTCTTC; CDR3 protein: CASSFGVEQFF
CDR3 length: 13; D gene: -; J gene: TRBJ1-1; V gene: TRBV18; CDR3 DNA: TGTGCCAGCTCACAGGGACACAACACTGAAGCTTTCTTT; CDR3 protein: CASSQGHNTEAFF
CDR3 length: 15; D gene: -; J gene: TRBJ2-7; V gene: TRBV15; CDR3 DNA: TGTGCCACCAGCAGAGATTGGAACGGATACTACGAGCAGTACTTC; CDR3 protein: CATSRDWNGYYEQYF
CDR3 length: 14; D gene: TRBD1; J gene: TRBJ2-2; V gene: TRBV5-1; CDR3 DNA: TGCGCCAGCAGCGAGGGACAGTCCACCGGGGAGCTGTTTTTT; CDR3 protein: CASSEGQSTGELFF
CDR3 length: 14; D gene: -; J gene: TRBJ1-1; V gene: TRBV5-3; CDR3 DNA: TGTGCCAGAAGCTTGGCCGGGCAGTACACTGAAGCTTTCTTT; CDR3 protein: CARSLAGQYTEAFF
CDR3 length: 14; D gene: -; J gene: TRBJ2-2; V gene: TRBV6-1; CDR3 DNA: TGTGCCAGCAGCGGGACGGTGAACACCGGGGAGCTGTTTTTT; CDR3 protein: CASSGTVNTGELFF
CDR3 length: 14; D gene: -; J gene: TRBJ2-3; V gene: TRBV6-5; CDR3 DNA: TGTGCCAGCAGCCTGGACTCTCTCACAGATACGCAGTATTTT; CDR3 protein: CASSLDSLTDTQYF